This T cell receptor beta chain is drawn from a study of identical twins. TCRdb called the 5' RACE reads again in MiXCR, with one record for every CDR3 protein. The repertoire consists of some 1,600,000 distinct CDR3 sequences, with about 32% occurring once and the leading ten covering about 0.25%. V lost 0 bases and J lost 0, with 14 bases in between. This CDR3 is 17 amino acids long. The germline V gene has CDR1 SGDLS and CDR2 YYNGEE. This clonotype was recorded a few times. The sequence came from a newborn girl in good health. Sequenced: cord blood. V and J are TRBV9 and TRBJ2-3; D is perhaps TRBD2 (6 bases). The CDR3 spells CASSVALAGTSTDTQYF. Written as DNA, the CDR3 is TGTGCCAGCAGCGTAGCTCTTGCGGGGACTAGCACAGATACGCAGTATTTT.